This T cell receptor beta chain was sequenced during a study of blood T cell repertoires in COVID-19. The assay was immunoSEQ multiplex PCR, and TCRdb's table has in-frame clones only and misses some. The table has 250,000 to 400,000 clones, approximately 87% seen once; the top ten hold less than 3.5%. Germline CDR1 and CDR2: SGHVS and FQNEAQ. The CDR3 runs to 21 residues. V was clipped by 1 base and J by 2 bases, with 28 bases between them. The sample taken for sequencing was peripheral blood. The chain employs TRBV7-8 and TRBJ2-3; D not resolved. The source is a woman aged 25 to 39 with COVID-19, enrolled during active disease. The CDR3 reads CASSLGPLGRQAQAHTDTQYF. CDR3 nucleotide sequence: TGTGCCAGCAGCTTAGGCCCCCTGGGCCGGCAGGCCCAAGCACACACAGATACGCAGTATTTT.